This TCR beta chain stems from a study of T cells in Graves' hyperthyroidism and ophthalmopathy (dated 2019 in TCRdb). In terms of the full investigation: Peripheral blood samples were taken at the time of initial diagnosis, prior to any treatment. To identify TCR V-J signatures that set the groups apart, the researchers used a discovery cohort of 100 patients, made up of around 42 with Graves' ophthalmopathy and 57 with stable Graves' hyperthyroidism. An independent validation cohort of under 20 hyperthyroidism patients and more than 15 patients who later progressed to ophthalmopathy tested prospective prediction of ophthalmopathy. The 100 discovery patients were divided at random into training and test sets in a 7:3 ratio. In addition, the study compared T-cell repertoires in thyroid tissue and in blood from over 5 Graves' hyperthyroidism patients. Following sampling, methimazole starting at 30 mg daily was given to hyperthyroidism patients, and high-dose intravenous methylprednisolone was given to ophthalmopathy patients. The paper describes TCR Vbeta CDR3 sequencing of 140 or so peripheral blood samples, made up of approximately 40 ophthalmopathy patients, around 73 hyperthyroidism patients and about 17 progressor patients.

The sample holds a few counts of this clonotype. What antigen it recognizes has not been identified. Base quality data are lacking; no much larger clone is found one base away. The CDR3 measures 14 amino acids from cysteine to phenylalanine. The retained sequence is limited to the CDR3, 42 bases, with the frame set at the first base. CDR1 DFQATT and CDR2 SNEGSKA are derived from the germline V gene (reference sequence). Trimming takes 0 bases from V and 2 bases from J, and the germline ends sit 10 bases apart. In the ophthalmopathy patients, disease was moderately to severely active, with a Clinical Activity Score of 3 or more, a NOSPECS grade of 4 or more, and a duration of less than 3 months. Exclusion was applied to patients with uncontrolled infections, other autoimmune diseases, pregnancy or lactation. Diagnoses relied on clinical symptoms, serum thyroxine and TRAb, thyroid ultrasound and orbital computed tomography. PBMCs were isolated from about 10 ml of fresh peripheral blood by Ficoll-Paque density gradient centrifugation. Total RNA was extracted using Trizol reagent, and RNA quality was assessed on an Agilent 2100 Bioanalyzer.

On the study overall, not on this receptor specifically: In validation, progression to ophthalmopathy was predicted by the model with 65% to 71% sensitivity and just over 72% specificity, a median of approximately 6.5 months before onset. A 13 V-J signature model separated ophthalmopathy from stable hyperthyroidism, with 87.88% sensitivity and 81.08% specificity in cross-validation and 80%/75% in testing. Blood samples also contained most of the expanded thyroid clonotypes (frequency above 0.001), which suggests that blood repertoires may reflect thyroid immune responses. Sample size was not statistically predetermined, and investigators were not blinded to group allocation.

The TCR beta CDR3 regions were amplified from the RNA transcripts. For the first round of RT-PCR on the TCR CDR3, the HTBI primer set was used together with the Qiagen OneStep RT-PCR kit. Libraries were constructed in a second round of multiplex PCR, after which size selection and purification were carried out. Sequencing of the libraries was done on an Illumina HiSeq2000 using paired-end 100 bp reads. The authors' analysis ran thus. SOAPnuke was used to process the raw data, with reads discarded if the reads contained adapters or uncalled bases, had a mean Phred below 15, or lacked an exact constant-primer or identifier match. High-quality paired reads were merged using COPE v1.2.5, and each unique nucleotide sequence was defined as a clonotype. MiTCR v1.1 was used to align the clonotypes against IMGT TRBV, TRBD and TRBJ reference segments. Analysis was restricted to V-J combinations with a frequency above 0.0001, which covered about 99% of repertoires. A TCS score was defined as the ratio between F50 (clonal expansion) and ExV (chaos), using BLOSUM62-based TCRdist between CDR3 peptides within each V-J. Welch's t-statistics and random forest reduced around 510 V-J features to roughly 13, which were used in a naive Bayes classifier (R e1071). TCRdb reworked the public reads: Q25 trimming with fastp, MiXCR clone assembly, productive beta chains retained. Duplicate CDR3 protein sequences are folded into a single record with the most common DNA and genes. Clone size and V and J calls follow TCRdb, not the original study. Across this sample there are hundreds of thousands of distinct CDR3 sequences, with 15% to 20% seen only once. The biggest ten clones account for about 50% of the sample.

The sequence is built from TRBV20-1 and TRBJ1-2; there is no confident call for the D gene. Sequencing input: blood. This clonotype was obtained from a woman aged 55 to 70 with Graves' ophthalmopathy. The CDR3 protein sequence reads: CSARDARQNYGYTF. At the DNA level, the sequence is TGCAGTGCTAGAGATGCCCGGCAGAACTATGGCTACACCTTC.